The rows below give T cell receptor beta chains drawn from one sample of a study of T-cell reconstitution after alpha-beta-depleted transplantation in children. TCRdb processed the PCR reads anew with MiXCR; each CDR3 protein has one entry. The sample shows approximately 31,000 distinct CDR3 sequences, about 6% of them seen only once. Sequencing was performed on peripheral blood, taken 60 days after TCRalphabeta/CD19-depleted stem cell transplant. All receptors derive from a child younger than two who had a stem cell transplant for acute myeloid leukemia, so the T cells may come from the graft donor. The CDR3 runs from the conserved cysteine through the conserved F or W. Fields, in order: V gene, D gene, clone size, J gene, CDR3 DNA, CDR3 protein. The D gene is left open where the match is weak. Clone size is stated in some rows and not others, as once, few, many or a class when expanded.

TRBV5-1	NA	many	TRBJ2-5	TGCGCCAGCAGCTCTTGGGTACCACTAGAGACCCAGTACTTC	CASSSWVPLETQYF
TRBV7-9	TRBD1	many	TRBJ1-1	TGTGCCAGCAACCCGCCCGGGACAGGCACTGAAGCTTTCTTT	CASNPPGTGTEAFF
TRBV12-3/TRBV12-4	NA	many	TRBJ2-5	TGTGCCAGCTATGGGGCCGGCTGGGAGACCCAGTACTTC	CASYGAGWETQYF
TRBV5-1	TRBD1	many	TRBJ2-2	TGCGCCAGTAAACTCCGGACAGGGATCGCCGGGGAGCTGTTTTTT	CASKLRTGIAGELFF
TRBV7-9	NA	many	TRBJ2-3	TGTGCCAGCAGATCCGGGACCCCGGGCCGGTGGCCTTTT	CASRSGTPGRWPF
TRBV25-1	NA	many	TRBJ1-5	TGTGCCAGCAGCTCAGGGGAACAGCCCCAGCATTTT	CASSSGEQPQHF
TRBV30	TRBD1	NA	TRBJ2-1	TGTGCCTGGAGTTATTTGCCGGGACAGCGATTGAACAATGAGCAGTTCTTC	CAWSYLPGQRLNNEQFF
TRBV10-3	NA	many	TRBJ1-3	TGTGCCATCGGGTGGAGCTTCTCTGGAAACACCATATATTTT	CAIGWSFSGNTIYF
TRBV25-1	NA	many	TRBJ2-4	TGTGCCAGCAGTCCAGGGAAAAACATTCAGTACTTC	CASSPGKNIQYF
TRBV6-5	TRBD2	few	TRBJ2-3	TGTGCCAGCAGTTACGATAGCGGGAGGGCCATAGATACGCAGTATTTT	CASSYDSGRAIDTQYF
TRBV3-1	TRBD1	many	TRBJ2-5	TGTGCCAGCAGCCGCGGACAGGCTTTACCCCAAGAGACCCAGTACTTC	CASSRGQALPQETQYF
TRBV6-2/TRBV6-3	TRBD2	many	TRBJ2-7	TGTGCCAGCAGTTACAACCCGGGGAGCGGGAGGAACTACGAGCAGTACTTC	CASSYNPGSGRNYEQYF
TRBV7-9	NA	many	TRBJ2-5	TGTGCCAGCAGCTCCACCACCGAGACCCAGTACTTC	CASSSTTETQYF
TRBV4-3	NA	many	TRBJ1-5	TGCGCCAGCAGCCAAGACTGGCTTCAGCCCCAGCATTTT	CASSQDWLQPQHF
TRBV7-2	TRBD1	many	TRBJ2-7	TGTGCCAGCAGCCCGGACAGGGGGTTTTCCTACGAGCAGTACTTC	CASSPDRGFSYEQYF
TRBV6-5	NA	many	TRBJ1-6	TGTGCCAGCAGTTTGGGGGAGCGTAATTCACCCCTCCACTTT	CASSLGERNSPLHF
TRBV4-3	TRBD1	NA	TRBJ1-4	TGCGCCAGCAGCCATGAAGGACAGGCTACCCTCAGGGATGAAAAACTGTTTTTT	CASSHEGQATLRDEKLFF
TRBV10-2	NA	many	TRBJ2-5	TGCGCCAGCAGTGAGTCGGTGCTGCAAGAGACCCAGTACTTC	CASSESVLQETQYF
TRBV10-3	NA	many	TRBJ2-1	TGTGCCATCAGTGAAGTCAGGGCCTACAATGAGCAGTTCTTC	CAISEVRAYNEQFF
TRBV6-2/TRBV6-3	NA	few	TRBJ2-1	TGTGCCAGCAGTTACTCGGGGCGAATCAATGAGCAGTTCTTC	CASSYSGRINEQFF
TRBV7-8	TRBD1	few	TRBJ2-7	TGTGCCAGCAGCTTAGGCGGGACAGGTAGGGGGTCCGAGCAGTACTTC	CASSLGGTGRGSEQYF
TRBV11-2	NA	once	TRBJ2-7	TGTGCCAGCAGCTTAGTCAGGGGAGAGCAGTACTTC	CASSLVRGEQYF
TRBV20-1	NA	few	TRBJ2-6	TGCAGTGCGAGGAGGGGTTCTGGGGCCAACGTCCTGACTTTC	CSARRGSGANVLTF
TRBV27	NA	NA	TRBJ2-7	TGTGCCAGCAGTTTATCGTGGGCCCACGAGCAGTACTTC	CASSLSWAHEQYF
TRBV5-5	NA	many	TRBJ1-1	TGTGCCAGCCTACAGCCGACTGGGAACACTGAAGCTTTCTTT	CASLQPTGNTEAFF
TRBV6-2/TRBV6-3	NA	many	TRBJ1-1	TGTGCCAGCAGTTACGGGGACTCGCGAGGGACTGAAGCTTTCTTT	CASSYGDSRGTEAFF
TRBV25-1	NA	few	TRBJ1-5	TGTGCCAGCCCCGGGGGGCAGGGAGGGGATAGCAATCAGCCCCAGCATTTT	CASPGGQGGDSNQPQHF
TRBV6-5	TRBD2	many	TRBJ2-7	TGTGCCAGCAGTTACCCGGGAGGCGAGCAGTACTTC	CASSYPGGEQYF
TRBV21-1	NA	many	TRBJ1-2	TGTGCCAGCAGCAAAGCGCTGGAGGAGGTGATTTATGGCTACACCTTC	CASSKALEEVIYGYTF
TRBV30	NA	NA	TRBJ2-5	TGTGCCTGGATCACGCGGGTTGGGGTGGAGACCCAGTACTTC	CAWITRVGVETQYF
TRBV12-3/TRBV12-4	NA	NA	TRBJ2-7	TGTGCCTGCAGTGTCGACAGGTACGAGCAGTACTTC	CACSVDRYEQYF
TRBV29-1	TRBD1	many	TRBJ2-1	TGCAGCGAAACCCGGGACAGGGTAAATGAGCAGTTCTTC	CSETRDRVNEQFF
TRBV6-4	TRBD1	many	TRBJ1-1	TGTGCCAGCAGTCAGGGACAGGGGAACACTGAAGCTTTCTTT	CASSQGQGNTEAFF
TRBV10-1	NA	many	TRBJ1-1	TGCGCCAGCAGTGAGTTACGAAACACTGAAGCTTTCTTT	CASSELRNTEAFF
TRBV9	TRBD2	many	TRBJ2-1	TGTGCCAGCAGCGTAGCGATAGCGGGAGACAATGAGCAGTTCTTC	CASSVAIAGDNEQFF
TRBV29-1	NA	many	TRBJ2-7	TGCAGCGTTGAGGACACGTCAGGCTACGAGCAGTACTTC	CSVEDTSGYEQYF
TRBV4-3	NA	many	TRBJ1-1	TGCGCCAGCAGCCAAGACTGGGGGTCTGAAGCTTTCTTT	CASSQDWGSEAFF
TRBV7-9	TRBD1	NA	TRBJ2-5	TGTGCCAGCAGCACCCGGGACAGGGTAGAGACCCAGTACTTC	CASSTRDRVETQYF
TRBV7-4	NA	many	TRBJ2-7	TGTGCCAGCCTCTTGGCTCAGGACTCCAGGAACTACGAGCAGTACTTC	CASLLAQDSRNYEQYF
TRBV9	NA	many	TRBJ2-3	TGTGCCAGCAGCCCCCCCCTCGGAGATACGCAGTATTTT	CASSPPLGDTQYF
TRBV7-3	TRBD2	many	TRBJ2-1	TGTGCCAGCAGCTTCTATGGCGGGAGGAGTGACAATGAGCAGTTCTTC	CASSFYGGRSDNEQFF
TRBV10-3	NA	many	TRBJ2-7	TGTGCCATCAGGTCCGACAGGGTGGGACTGTTAGCCTACGAGCAGTACTTC	CAIRSDRVGLLAYEQYF
TRBV28	NA	many	TRBJ2-7	TGTGCCAGCAGTATCCCCCGAACGCGGCGCCACGAGCAGTACTTC	CASSIPRTRRHEQYF
TRBV27	TRBD2	many	TRBJ2-3	TGTGCCAGCAGGAGGGGTAGCGGGGGAACAGATACGCAGTATTTT	CASRRGSGGTDTQYF
TRBV12-3/TRBV12-4	TRBD1	many	TRBJ1-2	TGTGCCAGCAGTTTGGGCCAGGGGGCTGTCTATGGCTACACCTTC	CASSLGQGAVYGYTF
TRBV20-1	NA	many	TRBJ2-2	TGCAGTGCTAGCCGGCGGGGGAACACCGGGGAGCTGTTTTTT	CSASRRGNTGELFF
TRBV20-1	TRBD2	many	TRBJ2-4	TGCAGTGCTAGTTTATTGGCGGGGGAGATTCAGTACTTC	CSASLLAGEIQYF
TRBV30	TRBD1	many	TRBJ2-7	TGTGCCTGGAGTTTCCGGGACAGGGATTCCTACGAGCAGTACTTC	CAWSFRDRDSYEQYF